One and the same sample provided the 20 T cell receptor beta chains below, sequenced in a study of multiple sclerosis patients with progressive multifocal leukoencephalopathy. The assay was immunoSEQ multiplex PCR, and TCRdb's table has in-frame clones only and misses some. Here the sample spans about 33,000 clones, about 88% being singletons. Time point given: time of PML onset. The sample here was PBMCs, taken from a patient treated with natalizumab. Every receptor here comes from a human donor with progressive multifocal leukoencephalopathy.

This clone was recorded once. CDR3: CASSLGPRGTDTQYF. Here the CDR3 DNA reads TGTGCCAGCAGCTTAGGTCCTAGGGGAACAGATACGCAGTATTTT. This chain connects TRBV7-2 to TRBJ2-3, with D tentatively TRBD1 (5 bases). With 1 base removed from V and 3 bases from J, the gap between germline ends came to 11 bases. Germline CDR1 reads SGHTA; CDR2 reads FQGNSA. The CDR3 contains 15 residues.

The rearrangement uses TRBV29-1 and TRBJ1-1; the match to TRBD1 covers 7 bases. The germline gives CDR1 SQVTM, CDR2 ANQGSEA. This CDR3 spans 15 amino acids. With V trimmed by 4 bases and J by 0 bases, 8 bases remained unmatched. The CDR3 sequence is CSVVSSGTVNTEAFF. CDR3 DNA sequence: TGCAGCGTTGTCTCCTCCGGGACAGTGAACACTGAAGCTTTCTTT. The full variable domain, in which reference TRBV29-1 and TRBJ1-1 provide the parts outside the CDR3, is SAVISQKPSRDICQRGTSLTIQCQVDSQVTMMFWYRQQPGQSLTLIATANQGSEATYESGFVIDKFPISRPNLTFSTLTVSNMSPEDSSIYLCSVVSSGTVNTEAFFGQGTRLTVV.

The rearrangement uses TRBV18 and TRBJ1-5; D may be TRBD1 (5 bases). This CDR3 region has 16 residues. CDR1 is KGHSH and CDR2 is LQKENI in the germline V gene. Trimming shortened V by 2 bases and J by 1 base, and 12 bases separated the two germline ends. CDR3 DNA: TGTGCCAGCTCACCAGGCGGCCCAGGGAGCAATCAGCCCCAGCATTTT. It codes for CASSPGGPGSNQPQHF.

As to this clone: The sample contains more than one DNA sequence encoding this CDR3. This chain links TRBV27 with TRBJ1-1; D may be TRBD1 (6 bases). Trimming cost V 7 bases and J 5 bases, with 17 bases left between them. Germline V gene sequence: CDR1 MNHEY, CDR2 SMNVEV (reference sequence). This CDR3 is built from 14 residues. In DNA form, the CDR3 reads TGTGCCAGCACCAGAGCCACAGGGCATACTGAAGCTTTCTTT. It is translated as CASTRATGHTEAFF.

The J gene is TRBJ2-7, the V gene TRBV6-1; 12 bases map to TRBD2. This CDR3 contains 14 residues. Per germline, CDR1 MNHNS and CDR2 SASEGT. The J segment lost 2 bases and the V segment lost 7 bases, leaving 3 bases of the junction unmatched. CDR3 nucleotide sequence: TGTGCCAGCAAACTAGCGGGAGGTCCCTACGAGCAGTACTTC. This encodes CASKLAGGPYEQYF.

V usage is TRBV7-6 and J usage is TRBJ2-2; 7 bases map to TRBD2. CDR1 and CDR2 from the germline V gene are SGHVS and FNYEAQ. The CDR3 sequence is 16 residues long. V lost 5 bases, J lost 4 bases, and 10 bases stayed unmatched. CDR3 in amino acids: CASSPYRASGTGELFF. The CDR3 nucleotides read TGTGCCAGCAGCCCATATCGGGCTAGCGGCACCGGGGAGCTGTTTTTT.

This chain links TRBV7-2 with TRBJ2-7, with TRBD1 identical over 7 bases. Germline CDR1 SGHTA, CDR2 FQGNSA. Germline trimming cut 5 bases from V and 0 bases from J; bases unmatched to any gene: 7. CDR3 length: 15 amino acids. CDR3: CASSLTTGSSYEQYF. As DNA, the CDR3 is TGTGCCAGCAGCCTGACGACAGGGAGCTCCTACGAGCAGTACTTC.

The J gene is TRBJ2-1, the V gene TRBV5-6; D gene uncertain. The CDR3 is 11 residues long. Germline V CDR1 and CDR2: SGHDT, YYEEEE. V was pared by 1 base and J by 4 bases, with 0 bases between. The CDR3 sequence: CASSLYNEQFF. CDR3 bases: TGTGCCAGCAGCTTGTACAATGAGCAGTTCTTC. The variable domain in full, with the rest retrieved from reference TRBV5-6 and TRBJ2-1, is DAGVTQSPTHLIKTRGQQVTLRCSPKSGHDTVSWYQQALGQGPQFIFQYYEEEERQRGNFPDRFSGHQFPNYSSELNVNALLLGDSALYLCASSLYNEQFFGPGTRLTVL.

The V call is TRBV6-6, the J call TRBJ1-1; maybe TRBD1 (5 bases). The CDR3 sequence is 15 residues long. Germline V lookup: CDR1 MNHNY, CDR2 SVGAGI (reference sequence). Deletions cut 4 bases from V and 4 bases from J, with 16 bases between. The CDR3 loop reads CASSLGLSQGTEAFF. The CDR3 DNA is TGTGCCAGCAGTTTGGGTCTCTCTCAGGGCACTGAAGCTTTCTTT.

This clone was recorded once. The CDR3, as DNA: TGTGCTAGTGGGCGGACGCTCGGGACAGGGGGGACCTACGAGCAGTACTTC. Protein: CASGRTLGTGGTYEQYF. The V gene is TRBV12-5, the J gene TRBJ2-7, with 11 bases fitting TRBD1. The CDR3 spans 17 residues. The germline V gene encodes CDR1 LGHNT and CDR2 FRNRAP. V gave up 6 bases and J gave up 2 bases; unmatched junction bases: 12.

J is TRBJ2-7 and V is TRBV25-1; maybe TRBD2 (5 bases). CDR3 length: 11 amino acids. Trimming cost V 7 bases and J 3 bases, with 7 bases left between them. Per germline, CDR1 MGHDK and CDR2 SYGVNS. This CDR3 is CASTEGYEQYF. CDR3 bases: TGTGCCAGCACTGAGGGCTACGAGCAGTACTTC.

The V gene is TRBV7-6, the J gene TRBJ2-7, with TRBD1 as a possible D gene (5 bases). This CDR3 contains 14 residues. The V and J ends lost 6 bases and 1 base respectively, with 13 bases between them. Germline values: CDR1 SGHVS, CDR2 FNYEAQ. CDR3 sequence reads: CASSSPTVSYEQYF. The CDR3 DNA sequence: TGTGCCAGCAGTTCACCGACAGTTTCCTACGAGCAGTACTTC.

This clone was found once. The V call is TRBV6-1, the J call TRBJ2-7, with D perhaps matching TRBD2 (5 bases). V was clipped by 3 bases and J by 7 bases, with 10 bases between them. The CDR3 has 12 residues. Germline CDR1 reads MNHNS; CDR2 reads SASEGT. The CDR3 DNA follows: TGTGCCAGCAGTGACCTTCCGGGGGAGCAGTACTTC. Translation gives CASSDLPGEQYF.

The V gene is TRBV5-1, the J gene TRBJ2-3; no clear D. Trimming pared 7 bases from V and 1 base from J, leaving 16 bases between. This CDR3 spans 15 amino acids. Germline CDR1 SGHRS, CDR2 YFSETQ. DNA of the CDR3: TGCGCCAGCCAGCCGAAGGGAAGGGGCACAGATACGCAGTATTTT. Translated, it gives CASQPKGRGTDTQYF. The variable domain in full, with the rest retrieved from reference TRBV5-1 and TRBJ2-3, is KAGVTQTPRYLIKTRGQQVTLSCSPISGHRSVSWYQQTPGQGLQFLFEYFSETQRNKGNFPGRFSGRQFSNSRSEMNVSTLELGDSALYLCASQPKGRGTDTQYFGPGTRLTVL.

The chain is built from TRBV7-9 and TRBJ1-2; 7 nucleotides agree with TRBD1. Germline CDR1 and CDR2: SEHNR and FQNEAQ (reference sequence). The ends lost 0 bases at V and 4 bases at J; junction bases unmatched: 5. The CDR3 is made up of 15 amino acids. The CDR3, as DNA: TGTGCCAGCAGCTTAGCGGGCAGGGGGGTCTATGGCTACACCTTC. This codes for CASSLAGRGVYGYTF.

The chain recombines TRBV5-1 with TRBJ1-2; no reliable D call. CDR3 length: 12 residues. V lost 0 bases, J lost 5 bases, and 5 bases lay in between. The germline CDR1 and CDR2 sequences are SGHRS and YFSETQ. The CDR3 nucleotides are TGCGCCAGCAGCTTGGGAGGGTATGGCTACACCTTC. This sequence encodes CASSLGGYGYTF.

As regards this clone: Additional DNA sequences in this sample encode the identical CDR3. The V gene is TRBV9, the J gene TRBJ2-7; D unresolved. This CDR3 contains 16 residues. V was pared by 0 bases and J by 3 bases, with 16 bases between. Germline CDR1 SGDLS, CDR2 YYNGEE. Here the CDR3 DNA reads TGTGCCAGCAGCGTAGAAGGCTCCTCCTTGGGCTACGAGCAGTACTTC. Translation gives CASSVEGSSLGYEQYF.

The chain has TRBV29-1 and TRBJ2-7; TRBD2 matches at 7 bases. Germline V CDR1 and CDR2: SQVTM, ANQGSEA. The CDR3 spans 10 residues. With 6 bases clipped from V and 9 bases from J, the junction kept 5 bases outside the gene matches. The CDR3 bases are TGCAGCGTGGGGGGGGAGGCGCAGTACTTC. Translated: CSVGGEAQYF.

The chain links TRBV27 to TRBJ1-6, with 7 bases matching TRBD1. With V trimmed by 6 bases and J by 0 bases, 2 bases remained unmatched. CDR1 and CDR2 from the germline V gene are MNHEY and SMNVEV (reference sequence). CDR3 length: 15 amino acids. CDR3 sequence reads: CASRGQSSYNSPLHF. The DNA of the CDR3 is TGTGCCAGCAGGGGACAGAGCTCCTATAATTCACCCCTCCACTTT.

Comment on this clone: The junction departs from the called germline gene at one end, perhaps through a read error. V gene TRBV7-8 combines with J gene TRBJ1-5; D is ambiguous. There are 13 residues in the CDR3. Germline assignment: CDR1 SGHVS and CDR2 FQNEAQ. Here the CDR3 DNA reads TGTGCCAGCAGCCCTAGTAGCAATCAGTCCCAGCATTTT. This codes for CASSPSSNQSQHF.